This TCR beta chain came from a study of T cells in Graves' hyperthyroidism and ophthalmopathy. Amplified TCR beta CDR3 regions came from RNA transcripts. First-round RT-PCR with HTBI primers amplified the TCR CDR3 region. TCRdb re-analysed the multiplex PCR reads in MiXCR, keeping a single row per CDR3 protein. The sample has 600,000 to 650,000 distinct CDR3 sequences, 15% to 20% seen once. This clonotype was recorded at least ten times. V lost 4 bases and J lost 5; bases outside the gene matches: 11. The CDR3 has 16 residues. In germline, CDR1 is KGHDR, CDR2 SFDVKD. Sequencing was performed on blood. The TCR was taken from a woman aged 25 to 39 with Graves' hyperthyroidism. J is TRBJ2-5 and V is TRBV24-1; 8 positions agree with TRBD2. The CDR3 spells CATSDPSAGTRETQYF. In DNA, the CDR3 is TGTGCCACCAGTGACCCCTCCGCCGGGACTAGGGAGACCCAGTACTTC.